This entry lists 26 T cell receptor beta chains sequenced from one sample in a study of blood T cell repertoires in COVID-19. TCRdb's copy holds only in-frame clones and misses some; the assay was immunoSEQ multiplex PCR. The repertoire includes about 130,000 clones, about 86% of them detected once, and about 2.5% sits in the top ten. The source material was PBMCs or T cells enriched from blood (not recorded which). These receptors originate from a woman aged 45-59 years who had recovered from COVID-19.

This clone was seen once. The CDR3 region has the DNA TGTGCCAGCAGTTACACTCTGCCAACTGAAGCTTTCTTT. Its translation: CASSYTLPTEAFF. The V gene is TRBV6-2 or TRBV6-3, the J gene TRBJ1-1; unclear D gene. This CDR3 has 13 residues. V lost 2 bases and J lost 5, with 9 bases in between. Germline loops: CDR1 MNHEY, CDR2 SVGEGT.

The gene calls are TRBV5-4 and TRBJ2-7, with 8 bases that match TRBD2. The germline CDR1 and CDR2 sequences are SGHNT and YYREEE (reference sequence). The V segment lost 4 bases and the J segment 3 bases; nucleotides outside the gene matches: 6. There are 14 residues in the CDR3. CDR3 nucleotides: TGTGCCAGCAGCCCCCGGGGGGGCGGCTACGAGCAGTACTTC. Its translation is CASSPRGGGYEQYF.

This clone came up a few times. The CDR3 loop reads CASSESGGGKTQYF. CDR3 sequence (DNA): TGTGCCAGCAGTGAATCGGGCGGGGGAAAGACCCAGTACTTC. This chain links TRBV6-1 with TRBJ2-5; 7 positions agree with TRBD2. V dropped 2 bases and J dropped 6; count of bases not matched to a gene: 6. This CDR3 comprises 14 residues. The germline gives CDR1 MNHNS, CDR2 SASEGT.

The chain couples TRBV3-1 (or the pseudogene TRBV3-2) to TRBJ1-1; no reliable D call. V gave up 0 bases and J gave up 8 bases, with 13 bases separating them. CDR3 length: 14 amino acids. CDR1 and CDR2 (germline): LGHDT, YNNKEL (reference sequence). This chain's CDR3 is CASSQDLGGGEAFF. CDR3 nucleotide sequence: TGTGCCAGCAGCCAAGATCTTGGCGGTGGGGAAGCTTTCTTT.

This sequence joins TRBV7-2 and TRBJ1-5; D uncertain. V lost 1 base and J 5 bases, leaving 6 bases between the germline ends. Germline CDR1 reads SGHTA; CDR2 reads FQGNSA. The CDR3 runs 13 residues. Written as DNA, the CDR3 is TGTGCCAGCAGCTTAGTAGAAGATCAGCCCCAGCATTTT. It yields the protein CASSLVEDQPQHF.

The chain is built from TRBV10-2 and TRBJ2-1; D unresolved. CDR3 length equals 12 residues. Germline lookup yields CDR1 WSHSY and CDR2 SAAADI. Trimming stripped 7 bases from V and 5 bases from J, with 9 bases between. The CDR3 DNA sequence: TGCGCCAGCAAAGACTGGGACAATGAGCAGTTCTTC. Residues: CASKDWDNEQFF.

This chain's CDR3 is CASRLAWGGGYTF. CDR3 in DNA: TGTGCCAGCAGACTAGCTTGGGGCGGTGGCTACACCTTC. The chain uses TRBV12-3 or TRBV12-4 and TRBJ1-2, with D maybe TRBD1 (5 bases). V shed 6 bases and J shed 7 bases, with 15 bases lying between them. This CDR3 has 13 amino acids.

In DNA form, the CDR3 reads TGTGCCAGTAGTATCGAAGGACAGGGGGGGAACACCGGGGAGCTGTTTTTT. Protein product: CASSIEGQGGNTGELFF. V gene TRBV19 combines with J gene TRBJ2-2; TRBD1 agrees at 10 bases. J was trimmed by 1 base and V by 3 bases; bases with no gene match: 5. The CDR3 loop spans 17 amino acids. From germline, CDR1 is LNHDA and CDR2 SQIVND (reference sequence).

This chain connects TRBV6-2 or TRBV6-3 to TRBJ2-7; 8 bases are a match to TRBD2. Germline V gene lookup returns CDR1 MNHEY and CDR2 SVGEGT. Trimming cost V 5 bases and J 2 bases; bases outside gene matches: 8. This CDR3 region has 15 residues. This CDR3 reads CASSPRGSGTYEQYF. In DNA, the CDR3 is TGTGCCAGCAGTCCCCGTGGTAGCGGGACCTACGAGCAGTACTTC.

The chain couples TRBV12-3 or TRBV12-4 to TRBJ1-2; D is perhaps TRBD1 (5 bases). CDR3 length: 13 amino acids. V was clipped by 8 bases and J by 8 bases, with 18 bases between them. CDR3 residues: CASGAGGAMGYTF. As DNA, the CDR3 is TGTGCCAGCGGGGCGGGAGGGGCGATGGGCTACACCTTC.

This clone was observed once. The rearrangement joins TRBV11-3 to TRBJ1-1; the match to TRBD1 covers 9 bases. With 6 bases clipped from V and 1 base from J, the junction kept 6 bases outside the gene matches. The CDR3 is 15 amino acids. In germline, CDR1 is SGHNT, CDR2 YENEEA. CDR3 in amino acids: CASSGYRGPNTEAFF. The CDR3 DNA reads TGTGCCAGCAGTGGCTACAGGGGGCCGAACACTGAAGCTTTCTTT.

This rearrangement joins TRBV25-1 to TRBJ2-3; TRBD2 aligns across 8 bases. J was trimmed by 6 bases and V by 3 bases; bases with no gene match: 11. The CDR3 sequence is 16 residues long. The germline gives CDR1 MGHDK, CDR2 SYGVNS. The CDR3 protein is CASSDTGPGGLDTQYF. DNA for the CDR3: TGTGCCAGCAGTGACACAGGTCCGGGGGGGCTGGATACGCAGTATTTT.

The chain uses TRBV5-1 and TRBJ2-5, with 7 positions matching TRBD1. Germline V gene lookup returns CDR1 SGHRS and CDR2 YFSETQ. The CDR3 extends over 13 amino acids. Trimming removed 4 bases from V and 4 bases from J; junction bases left unmatched: 4. CDR3 in DNA: TGCGCCAGCAGCCAAGACAGGGCAGAGACCCAGTACTTC. Protein sequence: CASSQDRAETQYF.

Points on this clone: The sample holds other DNA sequences that translate to the same CDR3. The genes are TRBV5-1 and TRBJ1-1; TRBD1 might be the D (6 bases). This CDR3 region has 13 residues. V lost 2 bases and J 2 bases, leaving 7 bases between the germline ends. The V gene's germline CDR1 is SGHRS and CDR2 YFSETQ. The CDR3 bases are TGCGCCAGCAGCTTACAGGGTAACACTGAAGCTTTCTTT. Protein: CASSLQGNTEAFF.

The chain uses TRBV19 and TRBJ1-4; 9 bases agree with TRBD1. Losses at the gene ends were 7 bases for V and 7 bases for J; bases not matched to a gene: 10. The CDR3 runs to 15 residues. Germline assignment: CDR1 LNHDA and CDR2 SQIVND (reference sequence). The CDR3 coding sequence is TGTGCCAGTACCGGATCCGGGACAGGGCGTGAAAAACTGTTTTTT. This codes for CASTGSGTGREKLFF.

Concerning this clone: The sample contains more than one DNA sequence encoding this CDR3. The chain recombines TRBV7-6 with TRBJ2-7; tentative D call: TRBD1 (6 bases). There are 13 residues in the CDR3. V was pared by 4 bases and J by 4 bases, with 11 bases between. Germline CDR1 SGHVS, CDR2 FNYEAQ. The chain's CDR3 is CASSSTTGYEQYF. The CDR3 DNA sequence: TGTGCCAGCAGCTCCACAACAGGGTACGAGCAGTACTTC.

The V and J genes are TRBV7-2 and TRBJ2-7; 8 nucleotides align to TRBD2. This CDR3 region has 15 residues. Germline assignment: CDR1 SGHTA and CDR2 FQGNSA. Unmatched junction bases numbered 9, after V lost 2 bases and J lost 6 bases. The CDR3 region has the DNA TGTGCCAGCAGCTTAATGCGGGGGGACGTCTCCGAGCAGTACTTC. It translates to CASSLMRGDVSEQYF.

The genes are TRBV2 and TRBJ1-5, with D tentatively TRBD1 (6 bases). V gave up 4 bases and J gave up 6 bases, with 16 bases separating them. CDR3 length: 15 amino acids. Germline lookup yields CDR1 SNHLY and CDR2 FYNNEI. CDR3 sequence (DNA): TGTGCCAGCAGTGTGGGGAAGAGGGGGGGTCAGCCCCAGCATTTT. It codes for CASSVGKRGGQPQHF.

The count of this clone is one. The CDR3 sequence: CASSLGGAISGNTIYF. CDR3 in DNA: TGTGCCAGCAGCTTAGGTGGGGCTATCTCTGGAAACACCATATATTTT. The chain has TRBV7-2 and TRBJ1-3; the D gene is possibly TRBD1 (5 bases). The germline V gene has CDR1 SGHTA and CDR2 FQGNSA. The ends were cut back, 1 base at V and 0 bases at J, with 10 bases in the middle. There are 16 residues in the CDR3. Supplemented by reference TRBV7-2 and TRBJ1-3, the full variable domain reads GAGVSQSPSNKVTEKGKDVELRCDPISGHTALYWYRQSLGQGLEFLIYFQGNSAPDKSGLPSDRFSAERTGGSVSTLTIQRTQQEDSAVYLCASSLGGAISGNTIYFGEGSWLTVV.

This chain connects TRBV30 to TRBJ2-5; 7 bases agree with TRBD2. CDR3 length: 16 amino acids. V shed 0 bases, J shed 4 bases, and the junction held 11 bases outside the gene matches. CDR1 GTSNPN and CDR2 SVGIG come from the germline V gene (reference sequence). The CDR3 sequence: CAWSVLFPSGLETQYF. The CDR3 DNA is TGTGCCTGGAGTGTACTGTTCCCTAGCGGCCTAGAGACCCAGTACTTC.

The chain recombines TRBV19 with TRBJ1-1; D not resolved. The CDR3 sequence is 13 residues long. The V gene's germline CDR1 is LNHDA and CDR2 SQIVND (reference sequence). Trimming left V 5 bases short and J 11 bases short, with 18 bases between. The CDR3 spells CASSPSDKFDAFF. CDR3 coding DNA: TGTGCCAGTAGTCCCTCAGACAAATTTGACGCTTTCTTT.

The chain links TRBV11-2 to TRBJ2-6; the D is unclear. The V and J ends lost 5 bases and 0 bases respectively, with 8 bases between them. The CDR3 length is 15 residues. In germline, CDR1 is SGHAT, CDR2 FQNNGV. In DNA form, the CDR3 reads TGTGCCAGCAGCCTACCGGTCTCTGGGGCCAACGTCCTGACTTTC. The encoded protein is CASSLPVSGANVLTF. Looking up the rest from reference TRBV11-2 and TRBJ2-6 gives the full variable domain: EAGVAQSPRYKIIEKRQSVAFWCNPISGHATLYWYQQILGQGPKLLIQFQNNGVVDDSQLPKDRFSAERLKGVDSTLKIQPAKLEDSAVYLCASSLPVSGANVLTFGAGSRLTVL.

Only a few counts were recorded for this clone. The chain recombines TRBV14 with TRBJ1-1, with 9 bases identical to TRBD1. The CDR3 sequence is 16 residues long. The J segment lost 3 bases and the V segment lost 2 bases, leaving 7 bases of the junction unmatched. Germline assignment: CDR1 SGHDN and CDR2 FVKESK. The CDR3 DNA sequence: TGTGCCAGCAGCCAATGGGGCGGGACAGGGCACACTGAAGCTTTCTTT. Protein sequence: CASSQWGGTGHTEAFF. Full variable domain (missing parts from reference TRBV14 and TRBJ1-1): EAGVTQFPSHSVIEKGQTVTLRCDPISGHDNLYWYRRVMGKEIKFLLHFVKESKQDESGMPNNRFLAERTGGTYSTLKVQPAELEDSGVYFCASSQWGGTGHTEAFFGQGTRLTVV.

The CDR3 is CASSPTGLQQTQYF. The CDR3 DNA is TGTGCCAGCAGCCCGACAGGTCTTCAACAGACCCAGTACTTC. The V call is TRBV5-5, the J call TRBJ2-5; weak D call: TRBD1 (6 bases). This CDR3 spans 14 amino acids. V was clipped by 4 bases and J by 6 bases, with 16 bases between them. Germline CDR1 SGHKS, CDR2 YYEKEE (reference sequence).

This sequence joins TRBV3-1 (or the pseudogene TRBV3-2) and TRBJ1-2; D perhaps matches TRBD1 (5 bases). The CDR3 is made up of 15 amino acids. The V gene lost 4 bases and the J gene lost 0 bases, with 12 bases spanning the gap. Germline values: CDR1 LGHDT, CDR2 YNNKEL (reference sequence). The CDR3 nucleotides read TGTGCCAGCAGCCCGTCCCCCAGGGCTAACTATGGCTACACCTTC. Encoded protein: CASSPSPRANYGYTF.

The chain carries TRBV6-2 or TRBV6-3 and TRBJ1-1; possibly TRBD1 for D (6 bases). CDR1 and CDR2 (germline): MNHEY, SVGEGT. CDR3 length: 14 residues. Trimming took off 6 bases at V and 4 bases at J, with 15 bases between the two ends. The DNA for the CDR3 is TGTGCCAGCAGCTCAGGGGTTGTCGGCACTGAAGCTTTCTTT. Its protein is CASSSGVVGTEAFF.